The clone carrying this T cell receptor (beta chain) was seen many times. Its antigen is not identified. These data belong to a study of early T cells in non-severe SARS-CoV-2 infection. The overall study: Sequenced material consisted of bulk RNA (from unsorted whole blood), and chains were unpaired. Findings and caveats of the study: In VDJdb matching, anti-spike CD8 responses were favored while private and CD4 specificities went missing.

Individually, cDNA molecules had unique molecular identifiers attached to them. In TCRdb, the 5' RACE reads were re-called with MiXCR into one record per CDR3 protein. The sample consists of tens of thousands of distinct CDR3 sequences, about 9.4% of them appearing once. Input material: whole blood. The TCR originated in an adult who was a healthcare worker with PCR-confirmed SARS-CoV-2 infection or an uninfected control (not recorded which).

CDR3 in DNA: TGCGCCAGCAGCCAAGAAAACGGAGCTCAGCCCCAGCATTTT. Amino acid sequence: CASSQENGAQPQHF. The V gene is TRBV4-3, the J gene TRBJ1-5; D gene ambiguous. The CDR3 is 14 residues long. Germline loops: CDR1 LGHNA, CDR2 YSLEER. V lost 0 bases and J 6 bases, leaving 9 bases between the germline ends.